This T cell receptor (beta chain) was recorded in a study of blood T cells in healthy people across ages. They isolated at least 6.5 million PBMCs from each sample. CDR3 size: 15 residues. Trimming took off 5 bases at V and 3 bases at J, with 14 bases between the two ends. Study findings and constraints: Across samples, TCR beta diversity tracked strongly with naive T cell percentage.

This clonotype was seen a handful of times. Antigen specificity is unknown. Sample-barcoded 5' priming and a J-beta primer mix drove a second PCR of roughly 6 to 12 cycles. One entry per CDR3 protein, called by TCRdb with MiXCR from the 5' RACE reads. The sample holds about a million distinct CDR3 sequences; more than 30% are singletons and the top ten take around 12%. Sequencing was done on a sample of blood. This receptor was taken from a man between 18 and 29 years old in good health. The chain recombines TRBV12-3 or TRBV12-4 with TRBJ1-5; tentatively, D is TRBD1 (5 bases). The CDR3 is CASSPRTRNNQPQHF. The CDR3 region has the DNA TGTGCCAGCAGTCCCCGGACACGGAACAATCAGCCCCAGCATTTT.